This T cell receptor beta chain was observed in a study of blood T cells in healthy people across ages. A second PCR, run for about 7 to 11 cycles, used a sample-barcoded 5' primer plus a J-beta primer mix. The template-switch adaptor, which had 12 random nucleotides, put a tag on each cDNA molecule. One entry per CDR3 protein, called by TCRdb with MiXCR from the 5' RACE reads. The sample gives fewer than 800,000 distinct CDR3 sequences, approximately 25% of which show up once; under 9.5% is in the top ten. The CDR3 contains 11 residues. Trimming stripped 7 bases from V and 12 bases from J, with 15 bases between. Germline lookup yields CDR1 MDHEN and CDR2 SYDVKM. Study observations and caveats: Percentage of naive T cells showed a strong correlation with TCR beta diversity. Donor CMV status, an unknown factor, possibly confounded changes in expanded clonotypes.

Of note for this clonotype: Its antigen is currently unknown.

The same data also went into a second study, on T cells of mothers and their children.

The sequencing input was blood. The origin of this receptor is a boy under 18 in good health. The chain links TRBV28 to TRBJ2-5; maybe TRBD1 (6 bases). CDR3 in amino acids: CASTALGAKYF. Here the CDR3 DNA reads TGTGCCAGCACCGCCCTGGGGGCGAAGTACTTC.